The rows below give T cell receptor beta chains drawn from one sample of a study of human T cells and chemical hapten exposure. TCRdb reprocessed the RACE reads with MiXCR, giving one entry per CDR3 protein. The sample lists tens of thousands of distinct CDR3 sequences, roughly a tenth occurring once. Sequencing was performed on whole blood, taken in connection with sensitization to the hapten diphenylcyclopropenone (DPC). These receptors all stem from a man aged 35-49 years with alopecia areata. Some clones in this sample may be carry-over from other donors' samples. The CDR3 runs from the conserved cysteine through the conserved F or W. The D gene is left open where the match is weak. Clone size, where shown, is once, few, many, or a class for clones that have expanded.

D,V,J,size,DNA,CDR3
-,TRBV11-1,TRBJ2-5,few,TGTGCCAGCAGCTCCCCGTTGTCCCAAGAGACCCAGTACTTC,CASSSPLSQETQYF
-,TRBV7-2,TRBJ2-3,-,TGTGCCAGCAGCCGCAGGGTTACTAGCATGGTCAGCACAGATACGCAGTATTTT,CASSRRVTSMVSTDTQYF
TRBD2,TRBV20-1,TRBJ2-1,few,TGCAGTGCTATGGCGGGAGGTTACAATGAGCAGTTCTTC,CSAMAGGYNEQFF
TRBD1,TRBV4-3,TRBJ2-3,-,TGCGCCAGCAGCCAGGACAGGGGGGTCACAGATACGCAGTATTTT,CASSQDRGVTDTQYF
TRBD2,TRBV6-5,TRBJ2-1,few,TGTGCCAGTAAAAACCTAGCGGGAGGAGGATCCTACAATGAGCAGTTCTTC,CASKNLAGGGSYNEQFF
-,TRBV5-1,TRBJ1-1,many,TGCGCCAGCAGCCGGCAGCGGGGGACTGAAGCTTTCTTT,CASSRQRGTEAFF
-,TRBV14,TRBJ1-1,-,TGTGCCAGCAGCCAATTTGGGGGAAACACTGAAGCTTTCTTT,CASSQFGGNTEAFF
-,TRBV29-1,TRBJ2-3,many,TGCAGCGTCGAAGGGCGGCTCACAGATACGCAGTATTTT,CSVEGRLTDTQYF
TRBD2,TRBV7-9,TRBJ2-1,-,TGTGCCAGCAGCATAGCGGGAGTTGCTTATGAGCAGTTCTTC,CASSIAGVAYEQFF
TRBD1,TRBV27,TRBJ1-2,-,TGTGCCAGCAGTTTAGGGACAGGGGTAGATGGCTACACCTTC,CASSLGTGVDGYTF
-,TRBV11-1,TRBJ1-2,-,TGTGCCAGCAGCTCCCGAGGGGGACCGCTCTTTGGCTACACCTTC,CASSSRGGPLFGYTF
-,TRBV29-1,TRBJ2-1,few,TGCAGCGTTGACAGGGGAAATGAGCAGTTCTTC,CSVDRGNEQFF
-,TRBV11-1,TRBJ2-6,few,TGTGCCAGCAGCTTGGGAATCTCAGGGTCTGGGGCCAACGTCCTGACTTTC,CASSLGISGSGANVLTF
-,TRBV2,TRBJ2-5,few,TGTGCCAGCAGTGTGGGGCAGACGCAAGAGACCCAGTACTTC,CASSVGQTQETQYF
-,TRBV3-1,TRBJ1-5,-,TGTGCCAGCAGCCCTAAATGGGGGGCGAAGCAGCCCCAGCATTTT,CASSPKWGAKQPQHF
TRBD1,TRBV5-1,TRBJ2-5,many,TGCGCCAGCAGCTTGGGACCGGGACAGGGACAAGAGACCCAGTACTTC,CASSLGPGQGQETQYF
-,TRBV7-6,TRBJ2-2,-,TGTGCCAGCAGCTTAGTAGGTGGGACCGCCACCGGGGAGCTGTTTTTT,CASSLVGGTATGELFF
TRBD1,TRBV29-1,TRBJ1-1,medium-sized,TGCAGCTCCGGACAGGGCAACACTGAAGCTTTCTTT,CSSGQGNTEAFF
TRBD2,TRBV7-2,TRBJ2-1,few,TGTGCCAGCAGCTTAGCGCGGGAGCCCGGACGGTTCTTC,CASSLAREPGRFF
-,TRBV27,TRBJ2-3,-,TGTGCCAGCAGTCCCCCCCGTGGGAGAAGCGGCACAGATACGCAGTATTTT,CASSPPRGRSGTDTQYF
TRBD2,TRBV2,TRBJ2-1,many,TGTGCCAGCAGTGTTACTAGCGGGAGGGCCGATGAGCAGTTCTTC,CASSVTSGRADEQFF
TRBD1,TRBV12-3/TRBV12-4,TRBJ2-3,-,TGTGCCAGCACCCCGTCAAGGGGACAGTATCAGGATACGCAGTATTTT,CASTPSRGQYQDTQYF
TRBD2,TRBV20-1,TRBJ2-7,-,TGCAGTGCTTATAGCGGGGGAACACCCTACGAGCAGTACTTC,CSAYSGGTPYEQYF
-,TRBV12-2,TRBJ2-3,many,TGTGCAAGTCGCTTAAACCGCGATCCGGGAACGGCTAGCACAGATACGCAGTATTTT,CASRLNRDPGTASTDTQYF
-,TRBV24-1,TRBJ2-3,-,TGTGCCACCAGTGACCCCCGCGGGCCCCGAGGAGATACGCAGTATTTT,CATSDPRGPRGDTQYF
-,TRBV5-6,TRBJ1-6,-,TGTGCCAGCAGCTTGGCTGGGGATGCCTATAATTCACCCCTCCACTTT,CASSLAGDAYNSPLHF
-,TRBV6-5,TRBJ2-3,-,TGTGCCAGCAGTTACGATCGTTTTGTGAGAGATACGCAGTATTTT,CASSYDRFVRDTQYF
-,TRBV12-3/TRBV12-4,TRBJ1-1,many,TGTGCCAGCAGTACCGCCGGGACCATGAACACTGAAGCTTTCTTT,CASSTAGTMNTEAFF
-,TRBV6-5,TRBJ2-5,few,TGTGCCAGCAGTTACTCGAGGGGCGGGGTAGAGACCCAGTACTTC,CASSYSRGGVETQYF
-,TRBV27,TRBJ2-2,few,TGTGCCAGCAGTTTAATGGTAGGGAACACCGGGGAGCTGTTTTTT,CASSLMVGNTGELFF
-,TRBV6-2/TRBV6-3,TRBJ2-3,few,TGTGCCAGCAGTTACTTAAGGTTCACAGATACGCAGTATTTT,CASSYLRFTDTQYF
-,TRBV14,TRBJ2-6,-,TGTGCCAGCAGCCAAGAGTTCACCAACGTCCTGACTTTC,CASSQEFTNVLTF
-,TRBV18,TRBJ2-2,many,TGTGCCAGCTCACCACCCGGCAGGACCGGGGAGCTGTTTTTT,CASSPPGRTGELFF
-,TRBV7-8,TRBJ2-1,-,TGTGCCAGCAGCTCCGAAGAACTCTCCTACAATGAGCAGTTCTTC,CASSSEELSYNEQFF
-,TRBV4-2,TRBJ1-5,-,TGTGCCAGCAGCCAAGATAGGCAGGGTAGCAATCAGCCCCAGCATTTT,CASSQDRQGSNQPQHF
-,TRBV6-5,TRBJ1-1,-,TGTGCCCCCACGGGGGGGAACACTGAAGCTTTCTTT,CAPTGGNTEAFF
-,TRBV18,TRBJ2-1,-,TGTGCCAGCTCACCACTTCTGGGGGATGAGCAGTTCTTC,CASSPLLGDEQFF
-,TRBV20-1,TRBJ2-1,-,TGCAGTGCCAGGCCCTCGTTTACCCACAATGAGCAGTTCTTC,CSARPSFTHNEQFF
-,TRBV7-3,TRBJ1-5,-,TGTGCCAGCACCAAAGTCTCCGAACAGGTTTTATATAGCAATCAGCCCCAGCATTTT,CASTKVSEQVLYSNQPQHF
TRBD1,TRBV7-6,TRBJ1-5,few,TGTGCCAGCAGCCAGAACACAGGGGCTCAGCCCCAGCATTTT,CASSQNTGAQPQHF